These 23 T cell receptor beta chains were all obtained from the same sample, sequenced in a study of shared T cell receptors in the human thymus. TCRdb keeps only in-frame clones here, not all; method: immunoSEQ multiplex PCR. The sample holds around 340,000 clones, approximately 95% seen once. Sequencing was carried out using thymocytes. These receptors were collected from a human donor.

This chain links TRBV11-2 with TRBJ1-4, with unresolved D. Germline V gene sequence: CDR1 SGHAT, CDR2 FQNNGV. The CDR3 is 15 residues long. The germline V and J ends were trimmed by 0 bases and 7 bases, with 12 bases remaining between them. This CDR3 reads CASSLDRVTGEKLFF. The CDR3 coding sequence is TGTGCCAGCAGCTTAGATCGGGTTACTGGTGAAAAACTGTTTTTT.

The gene calls are TRBV6-5 and TRBJ2-1; unclear D gene. Germline V CDR1 and CDR2: MNHEY, SVGAGI. The V end was cut by 4 bases, the J end by 8 bases, with 18 bases between. The CDR3 totals 15 residues. CDR3 in amino acids: CASSSNPPCSHEQFF. CDR3 in DNA: TGTGCCAGCAGTTCCAACCCCCCTTGCTCCCATGAGCAGTTCTTC.

This chain links TRBV5-1 with TRBJ2-7, with D hard to call. CDR1 and CDR2 from the germline V gene are SGHRS and YFSETQ. The CDR3 has 16 amino acids. With 4 bases removed from V and 2 bases from J, the gap between germline ends came to 19 bases. DNA for the CDR3: TGCGCCAGCAGCGTAGCACGAATCCGGGCGCCCTACGAGCAGTACTTC. Its translation: CASSVARIRAPYEQYF.

This clone was counted once. The chain combines TRBV4-2 with TRBJ2-2; 10 positions agree with TRBD2. Trimming cost V 0 bases and J 6 bases; bases outside gene matches: 10. This CDR3 is built from 18 residues. The germline V gene encodes CDR1 LGHNA and CDR2 YNFKEQ. CDR3 amino acids: CASSQEGTLAGAAGELFF. CDR3 nucleotides: TGTGCCAGCAGCCAAGAGGGGACCCTAGCGGGAGCCGCCGGGGAGCTGTTTTTT.

This rearrangement joins TRBV5-1 to TRBJ1-1; D ambiguous. Germline V gives CDR1 SGHRS, CDR2 YFSETQ. The CDR3 loop spans 13 amino acids. V was cut by 2 bases and J by 2 bases, with 7 bases left in between. The CDR3 coding sequence is TGCGCCAGCAGCTTCCGCGGAAACACTGAAGCTTTCTTT. It codes for CASSFRGNTEAFF.

The CDR3 protein is CASSIGRGQPQHF. CDR3 in DNA: TGTGCCAGTAGTATCGGCAGGGGACAGCCCCAGCATTTT. The chain is built from TRBV19 and TRBJ1-5; perhaps TRBD1 as D (6 bases). Germline V gene data show CDR1 as LNHDA and CDR2 as SQIVND (reference sequence). CDR3 size: 13 residues. The V and J ends lost 3 bases and 7 bases respectively, with 10 bases between them.

The V and J genes are TRBV25-1 and TRBJ2-7; D possibly corresponds to TRBD1 (5 bases). Trimming stripped 2 bases from V and 5 bases from J, with 16 bases between. The germline V gene encodes CDR1 MGHDK and CDR2 SYGVNS. This CDR3 contains 15 residues. Written as DNA, the CDR3 is TGTGCCAGCAGTGAAGCTGGTGCAGGGAAGGACGAGCAGTACTTC. Protein: CASSEAGAGKDEQYF.

The rearrangement uses TRBV5-1 and TRBJ2-3; 7 bases align to TRBD1. The germline V gene has CDR1 SGHRS and CDR2 YFSETQ. The CDR3 is made up of 16 amino acids. V lost 7 bases and J lost 4; bases outside the gene matches: 15. CDR3 sequence (DNA): TGCGCCAGCTATTACTACCGGGACAGAGAAGCAGATACGCAGTATTTT. Amino acids: CASYYYRDREADTQYF.

This clone was picked up one time. The chain recombines TRBV2 with TRBJ2-7; 14 bases map to TRBD2. Germline V lookup: CDR1 SNHLY, CDR2 FYNNEI. The CDR3 runs 20 residues. After removal of 5 bases from V and 0 bases from J, the junction contained 15 bases not matched to a gene. The CDR3 region is CASSTPKRKGTSGSSYEQYF. The CDR3 DNA reads TGTGCCAGCAGTACCCCGAAGCGCAAGGGGACTAGCGGGAGCTCCTACGAGCAGTACTTC.

As to this clone: At one end the junction does not follow the germline gene, possibly because of a read error. This sample also contains other DNA sequences that code for the same CDR3. V is TRBV6-6 and J is TRBJ1-2, with D uncertain. This CDR3 comprises 14 residues. CDR1 and CDR2 (germline): MNHNY, SVGAGI (reference sequence). The CDR3 region has the DNA TGTGCCAGCAGTTACTCGAAGACCACTGGCGGCTATACCTTC. As protein: CASSYSKTTGGYTF.

The rearrangement uses TRBV9 and TRBJ2-7; TRBD2 matches at 10 bases. The CDR3 covers 16 residues. The V and J ends lost 0 bases and 7 bases, in that order; junction bases with no gene match: 10. Germline assignment: CDR1 SGDLS and CDR2 YYNGEE. As DNA, the CDR3 is TGTGCCAGCAGCGTAGTGGCTAGCGGGAGCTGGGGGGAGCAGTACTTC. Translation gives CASSVVASGSWGEQYF. Full variable domain (remainder filled in from reference TRBV9 and TRBJ2-7): DSGVTQTPKHLITATGQRVTLRCSPRSGDLSVYWYQQSLDQGLQFLIQYYNGEERAKGNILERFSAQQFPDLHSELNLSSLELGDSALYFCASSVVASGSWGEQYFGPGTRLTVT.

The V call is TRBV20-1, the J call TRBJ1-2; D ambiguous. Trimming removed 6 bases at V and 3 bases at J, with 8 bases between. Germline V gene data show CDR1 as DFQATT and CDR2 as SNEGSKA (reference sequence). The CDR3 runs 11 residues. The CDR3 here is CSAPRHYGYTF. The CDR3 bases are TGCAGTGCCCCCCGACACTATGGCTACACCTTC.

On this clone itself: Different DNA sequences within this sample yield the same CDR3. The chain employs TRBV25-1 and TRBJ2-1, with 11 bases that match TRBD2. The CDR3 consists of 15 residues. V gave up 1 base and J gave up 5 bases; unmatched junction bases: 1. Germline assignment: CDR1 MGHDK and CDR2 SYGVNS. The CDR3 loop is CASSESLAGDNEQFF. As DNA, the CDR3 is TGTGCCAGCAGTGAATCACTAGCGGGGGACAATGAGCAGTTCTTC.

The CDR3 DNA sequence: TGTGCCAGCAGGAAGGGGAGGGGGCCTGGAAACACCATATATTTT. It yields the protein CASRKGRGPGNTIYF. V gene TRBV11-2 combines with J gene TRBJ1-3; 7 bases fit TRBD1. Losses at the gene ends were 6 bases for V and 2 bases for J; bases not matched to a gene: 7. The CDR3 is 15 residues long. Germline CDR1 SGHAT, CDR2 FQNNGV. Supplemented by reference TRBV11-2 and TRBJ1-3, the full variable domain reads EAGVAQSPRYKIIEKRQSVAFWCNPISGHATLYWYQQILGQGPKLLIQFQNNGVVDDSQLPKDRFSAERLKGVDSTLKIQPAKLEDSAVYLCASRKGRGPGNTIYFGEGSWLTVV.

This chain connects TRBV28 to TRBJ1-5; 9 bases line up with TRBD1. The CDR3 has 19 amino acids. V lost 3 bases to trimming and J lost 0 bases; unmatched junction nucleotides: 12. In germline, CDR1 is MDHEN, CDR2 SYDVKM. The CDR3 spells CASSLGPGQGLYSNQPQHF. The CDR3 region has the DNA TGTGCCAGCAGTTTGGGCCCGGGACAGGGCCTTTATAGCAATCAGCCCCAGCATTTT.

The chain joins TRBV11-2 to TRBJ2-7, with 7 positions matching TRBD2. This CDR3 comprises 15 residues. The ends lost 3 bases at V and 0 bases at J; junction bases unmatched: 5. Germline-derived CDR1 and CDR2 are SGHAT and FQNNGV. In DNA, the CDR3 is TGTGCCAGCAGCTTCGGGGACTACCGCTCCTACGAGCAGTACTTC. It encodes CASSFGDYRSYEQYF.

Remarks on this clone: The junction departs from germline at one end; a sequencing error may be responsible. The chain has TRBV23-1 and TRBJ2-1; 13 nucleotides line up with TRBD2. TRBV23-1 is an open reading frame whose function is uncertain. The CDR3 covers 14 residues. CDR3 nucleotide sequence: TGCGCCAGCAGTCAATCCGCACTAGCGGGAGGGCCGGTCTTC. It translates to CASSQSALAGGPVF.

The V call is TRBV9, the J call TRBJ2-3, with D uncertain. The CDR3 is 14 residues long. The V end lost 0 bases, the J end lost 0 bases, and 5 bases lay between the germline ends. Germline V gene sequence: CDR1 SGDLS, CDR2 YYNGEE. DNA for the CDR3: TGTGCCAGCAGCGTAGCGGGCAGCACAGATACGCAGTATTTT. As protein: CASSVAGSTDTQYF.

The rearrangement joins TRBV5-1 to TRBJ1-2; tentatively, D is TRBD1 (6 bases). The CDR3 totals 18 residues. The V gene lost 0 bases and the J gene lost 0 bases, with 18 bases spanning the gap. In germline, CDR1 is SGHRS, CDR2 YFSETQ. The CDR3 nucleotides read TGCGCCAGCAGCTTGGGGGCCGGACACAGGGTTGCTAACTATGGCTACACCTTC. This sequence encodes CASSLGAGHRVANYGYTF.

J is TRBJ2-3 and V is TRBV5-8, with D possibly being TRBD1 (6 bases). Germline V gives CDR1 SGHTS, CDR2 YDEGEE. The CDR3 extends over 15 amino acids. V was clipped by 3 bases and J by 0 bases, with 11 bases between them. CDR3 bases: TGTGCCAGCAGCTGGGGGCGGGTTAGCACAGATACGCAGTATTTT. It translates to CASSWGRVSTDTQYF.

This clone was picked up one time. The rearrangement joins TRBV28 to TRBJ2-3; weak D call: TRBD1 (7 bases). Between the trimmed V and J ends, which lost 6 bases and 6 bases, there was a span of 19 bases. The CDR3 spans 15 residues. Germline CDR1 MDHEN, CDR2 SYDVKM. CDR3 protein: CASRCGDSLGDTQYF. CDR3 DNA sequence: TGTGCCAGCAGGTGCGGGGACAGCCTAGGGGATACGCAGTATTTT.

The J gene is TRBJ2-2, the V gene TRBV7-2, with 10 bases identical to TRBD2. Per the germline V gene, CDR1 is SGHTA and CDR2 is FQGNSA. This CDR3 is built from 17 residues. J gave up 1 base and V 2 bases, and 4 bases lay outside the gene matches. Here the CDR3 DNA reads TGTGCCAGCAGCTTATCCGGACTAGCGGTGAACACCGGGGAGCTGTTTTTT. This encodes CASSLSGLAVNTGELFF.

V is TRBV10-3 and J is TRBJ2-2; no clear D gene. CDR1 and CDR2 from the germline V gene are ENHRY and SYGVKD. Trimming removed 7 bases at V and 8 bases at J, with 14 bases between. CDR3 size: 13 residues. CDR3 protein: CAIKQDTMGELFF. In DNA form, the CDR3 reads TGTGCCATCAAGCAGGATACCATGGGGGAGCTGTTTTTT.